The TCR beta chain described here comes from a study of T cells in Graves' hyperthyroidism and ophthalmopathy. Study-wide results and limits: Most clonotypes that expanded in the thyroid above 0.001 also showed up in blood.

Amplification yielded TCR beta CDR3 regions, with RNA transcripts as the source. HTBI primers were used for first-round RT-PCR of the TCR CDR3. TCRdb re-called the multiplex PCR reads through MiXCR, storing one row per CDR3 protein. In the table there are roughly 350,000 distinct CDR3 sequences, approximately 13% of which are singletons. It was less than 13 ml of fresh peripheral blood that supplied the PBMCs. This CDR3 region has 11 residues. Per germline, CDR1 SQVTM and CDR2 ANQGSEA. The V gene lost 0 bases and the J gene lost 4 bases, with 4 bases spanning the gap. This clonotype has ten or more counts. Its antigen is undetermined.

What was sequenced was blood. The chain carries TRBV29-1 and TRBJ2-7; D gene uncertain. The clonotype was recovered from a woman aged 40 to 55 with Graves' ophthalmopathy. In nucleotides, the CDR3 is TGCAGCGTTGAAGAAGTGTACGAGCAGTACTTC. Amino acids: CSVEEVYEQYF.